These 28 T cell receptor beta chains originate from one sample sequenced in a study of blood T cell repertoires in COVID-19. Clones were sequenced by immunoSEQ multiplex PCR, and TCRdb holds only the in-frame ones, with some missing. The table lists tens of thousands of clones, over 65% of them singletons. The sample taken for sequencing was peripheral blood. The receptor set was obtained from a woman aged 80 or older with acute or convalescent COVID-19.

This sequence joins TRBV6-6 and TRBJ1-4, with TRBD1 identical over 7 bases. Germline V gene lookup returns CDR1 MNHNY and CDR2 SVGAGI (reference sequence). V was clipped by 2 bases and J by 6 bases; unmatched bases: 3. This CDR3 spans 14 amino acids. CDR3 sequence reads: CASSYEGAYEKLFF. CDR3 DNA: TGTGCCAGCAGTTACGAGGGGGCATATGAAAAACTGTTTTTT.

In nucleotides, the CDR3 is TGTGCCAGCAGCTCGACAGGAACATCCTACGAGCAGTACTTC. Translated: CASSSTGTSYEQYF. The V and J genes are TRBV5-5 and TRBJ2-7, with TRBD1 as a possible D gene (6 bases). The V gene's germline CDR1 is SGHKS and CDR2 YYEKEE (reference sequence). The CDR3 covers 14 residues. The V end was cut by 3 bases, the J end by 1 base, with 11 bases between.

V and J are TRBV19 and TRBJ1-4; D unresolved. V lost 7 bases and J lost 0, with 12 bases in between. This CDR3 has 15 amino acids. Germline V gives CDR1 LNHDA, CDR2 SQIVND (reference sequence). The CDR3, as DNA: TGTGCCAGTAATGGGGAGGTGGCAACTAATGAAAAACTGTTTTTT. Translated, it gives CASNGEVATNEKLFF.

This chain uses TRBV11-3 with TRBJ1-1; TRBD1 matches at 8 bases. Germline loops: CDR1 SGHNT, CDR2 YENEEA. J was trimmed by 5 bases and V by 1 base; bases with no gene match: 6. This CDR3 is built from 15 residues. The chain's CDR3 is CASSLGGQGWTEAFF. The CDR3 DNA reads TGTGCCAGCAGCTTAGGCGGACAGGGCTGGACTGAAGCTTTCTTT.

This chain connects TRBV30 to TRBJ1-1; D may be TRBD1 (5 bases). The CDR3 is made up of 16 amino acids. Germline CDR1 GTSNPN, CDR2 SVGIG (reference sequence). Trimming stripped 5 bases from V and 1 base from J, with 20 bases between. The CDR3: CAWGTPGLAANTEAFF. CDR3 sequence (DNA): TGTGCCTGGGGAACTCCGGGACTGGCAGCGAACACTGAAGCTTTCTTT.

This chain links TRBV5-6 with TRBJ1-5, with 8 bases identical to TRBD1. This CDR3 comprises 18 residues. V gave up 3 bases and J gave up 4 bases; unmatched junction bases: 15. Germline loops: CDR1 SGHDT, CDR2 YYEEEE. The chain's CDR3 is CASSWMGTGARGNQPQHF. The CDR3, as DNA: TGTGCCAGCAGCTGGATGGGGACAGGCGCCCGAGGGAATCAGCCCCAGCATTTT. The full variable domain, rest sourced from reference TRBV5-6 and TRBJ1-5, is DAGVTQSPTHLIKTRGQQVTLRCSPKSGHDTVSWYQQALGQGPQFIFQYYEEEERQRGNFPDRFSGHQFPNYSSELNVNALLLGDSALYLCASSWMGTGARGNQPQHFGDGTRLSIL.

The CDR3 reads CASSLESTVSGNTIYF. CDR3 sequence (DNA): TGCGCCAGCAGCTTGGAATCGACAGTATCCGGAAACACCATATATTTT. This rearrangement joins TRBV5-1 to TRBJ1-3; D is possibly TRBD1 (5 bases). The V gene lost 0 bases and the J gene lost 4 bases, with 14 bases spanning the gap. Germline V gene lookup returns CDR1 SGHRS and CDR2 YFSETQ. The CDR3 loop spans 16 amino acids.

This clone appeared once. The chain is built from TRBV5-4 and TRBJ2-2; 10 bases are a match to TRBD2. V shed 2 bases, J shed 6 bases, and the junction held 4 bases outside the gene matches. CDR1 and CDR2 (germline): SGHNT, YYREEE (reference sequence). The CDR3 has 15 amino acids. CDR3 protein: CASSFPAGGAGELFF. The DNA for the CDR3 is TGTGCCAGCAGCTTTCCAGCGGGGGGGGCCGGGGAGCTGTTTTTT.

V is TRBV29-1 and J is TRBJ2-1; 10 positions match TRBD1. Germline trimming cut 3 bases from V and 10 bases from J; bases unmatched to any gene: 3. The CDR3 runs to 12 residues. Germline-derived CDR1 and CDR2 are SQVTM and ANQGSEA. The CDR3 nucleotides are TGCAGCGTTGACCGACAGGGGGCAGAGCAGTTCTTC. Residues: CSVDRQGAEQFF.

The chain couples TRBV10-3 to TRBJ1-5; 10 bases match TRBD1. Germline loops: CDR1 ENHRY, CDR2 SYGVKD. V lost 5 bases and J lost 3; bases outside the gene matches: 7. This CDR3 is built from 16 residues. This chain's CDR3 is CAISSTGGRNNQPQHF. CDR3 coding DNA: TGTGCCATCAGTTCGACAGGGGGCAGGAACAATCAGCCCCAGCATTTT.

V and J are TRBV6-5 and TRBJ1-2, with D hard to call. Trimming shortened V by 7 bases and J by 1 base, and 10 bases separated the two germline ends. The CDR3 is 13 residues long. Germline V gene lookup returns CDR1 MNHEY and CDR2 SVGAGI. Written as DNA, the CDR3 is TGTGCCAGCACGAGAGATTTTAACTATGGCTACACCTTC. As protein: CASTRDFNYGYTF.

The chain couples TRBV7-8 to TRBJ2-7; no firm D call. Germline CDR1 is SGHVS and CDR2 is FQNEAQ. V was trimmed by 5 bases and J by 2 bases, leaving 16 bases between them. The CDR3 extends over 15 amino acids. The CDR3 DNA follows: TGTGCCAGCAGCCGCCGGGTCTCACCCCCCTACGAGCAGTACTTC. Residues: CASSRRVSPPYEQYF.

This chain connects TRBV2 to TRBJ2-3, with TRBD2 matching over 10 bases. Germline V CDR1 and CDR2: SNHLY, FYNNEI. With 7 bases clipped from V and 6 bases from J, the junction kept 10 bases outside the gene matches. The CDR3 is 15 amino acids. The CDR3 DNA sequence: TGTGCCAGCACCTTAAGCGGGAGGGCCTTGGATACGCAGTATTTT. Its protein is CASTLSGRALDTQYF.

This clone occurred once. CDR3 in amino acids: CASSLSGARNSPLHF. Here the CDR3 DNA reads TGTGCCAGCAGTTTATCTGGGGCAAGGAATTCACCCCTCCACTTT. This chain uses TRBV27 with TRBJ1-6, with D possibly TRBD1 on 5 matching bases. CDR3 length: 15 residues. Germline V gene data show CDR1 as MNHEY and CDR2 as SMNVEV (reference sequence). V was clipped by 0 bases and J by 7 bases, with 10 bases between them.

The J gene is TRBJ1-2, the V gene TRBV5-1, with D tentatively TRBD1 (6 bases). The CDR3 loop spans 15 amino acids. V lost 3 bases to trimming and J lost 5 bases, with 17 bases between them. Looked up from germline, CDR1 is SGHRS and CDR2 is YFSETQ. As DNA, the CDR3 is TGCGCCAGCAGCTCGGACAGCAGGTTGGGGTATGGCTACACCTTC. Protein sequence: CASSSDSRLGYGYTF.

This clone was recorded a few times. The J gene is TRBJ1-2, the V gene TRBV12-3 or TRBV12-4, with D possibly TRBD1 on 6 matching bases. V was cut by 6 bases and J by 4 bases, with 12 bases left in between. CDR3 length equals 13 residues. The CDR3 sequence: CASSPDRSYGYTF. The CDR3 nucleotides read TGTGCCAGCAGCCCCGACAGGTCCTATGGCTACACCTTC.

The chain uses TRBV6-6 and TRBJ2-7, with a possible D match to TRBD2 (5 bases). Trimming pared 10 bases from V and 5 bases from J, leaving 21 bases between. From germline, CDR1 is MNHNY and CDR2 SVGAGI (reference sequence). The CDR3 is 14 residues long. The chain's CDR3 is CATVPGLPTNEQYF. The DNA of the CDR3 is TGTGCCACCGTACCGGGATTGCCAACCAACGAGCAGTACTTC.

The genes are TRBV3-1 (or the pseudogene TRBV3-2) and TRBJ1-4; D gene ambiguous. Germline lookup yields CDR1 LGHDT and CDR2 YNNKEL (reference sequence). This CDR3 has 11 residues. Trimming stripped 1 base from V and 13 bases from J, with 7 bases between. Here the CDR3 DNA reads TGTGCCAGCAGCCAAGCCGGGTCACTGTTTTTT. It specifies CASSQAGSLFF.

The V and J genes are TRBV5-1 and TRBJ1-1; D unresolved. This CDR3 comprises 14 residues. V lost 0 bases to trimming and J lost 7 bases, with 13 bases between them. Germline CDR1 and CDR2: SGHRS and YFSETQ. In DNA, the CDR3 is TGCGCCAGCAGCTTGGACCGAGCCGAGGATGAAGCTTTCTTT. Encoded protein: CASSLDRAEDEAFF.

J is TRBJ2-5 and V is TRBV7-8; TRBD1 matches 9 bases. The ends lost 1 base at V and 4 bases at J; junction bases unmatched: 10. Germline CDR1 reads SGHVS; CDR2 reads FQNEAQ. The CDR3 runs 17 residues. CDR3 amino acids: CASSLVVGQGLLETQYF. CDR3 sequence (DNA): TGTGCCAGCAGCTTAGTGGTGGGACAGGGACTACTAGAGACCCAGTACTTC.

The CDR3 DNA follows: TGTGCCAGCGCCGCTCAGGTCATCAATCAGCCCCAGCATTTT. Its protein product is CASAAQVINQPQHF. J is TRBJ1-5 and V is TRBV6-5; D gene uncertain. Germline loops: CDR1 MNHEY, CDR2 SVGAGI. This CDR3 region has 14 residues. V lost 8 bases, J lost 3 bases, and 14 bases lay in between.

Comment on this clone: In the same sample, other DNA sequences code for this CDR3. This rearrangement joins TRBV10-3 to TRBJ1-1, with 7 bases that match TRBD1. The V gene's germline CDR1 is ENHRY and CDR2 SYGVKD. The length of the CDR3 is 14 residues. Germline trimming cut 0 bases from V and 7 bases from J; bases unmatched to any gene: 5. The CDR3 bases are TGTGCCATCAGTGAGTCAGGGGGCTACGGTGAAGCTTTCTTT. Its protein is CAISESGGYGEAFF.

J is TRBJ2-7 and V is TRBV27; 11 bases map to TRBD1. V was clipped by 6 bases and J by 9 bases; unmatched bases: 16. The V gene's germline CDR1 is MNHEY and CDR2 SMNVEV (reference sequence). The CDR3 has 16 residues. The CDR3 bases are TGTGCCAGCAGGCCAGGGGCTGGGACAGGGGGTCCGGCGCAGTACTTC. Its protein is CASRPGAGTGGPAQYF.

The chain joins TRBV30 to TRBJ1-5, with a possible D match to TRBD1 (5 bases). Trimming took off 3 bases at V and 3 bases at J, with 15 bases between the two ends. This CDR3 spans 15 amino acids. Germline values: CDR1 GTSNPN, CDR2 SVGIG (reference sequence). CDR3 DNA sequence: TGTGCCTGGAGCGCTTCTGGGGCCCCCAATCAGCCCCAGCATTTT. Its protein is CAWSASGAPNQPQHF.

On this clone: At one end, the junction sequence differs from germline, possibly due to a read error. The chain uses TRBV27 and TRBJ2-1, with 10 bases fitting TRBD2. CDR3 size: 14 residues. Germline V gene sequence: CDR1 MNHEY, CDR2 SMNVEV (reference sequence). CDR3: CASRFSGGYNEQFF. The CDR3 bases are TGTGCCAGCCGTTTTAGCGGGGGGTACAATGAGCAGTTCTTC.

The chain recombines TRBV12-3 or TRBV12-4 with TRBJ2-5; D is unresolved. Trimming removed 7 bases from V and 5 bases from J, with 8 bases in between. This CDR3 comprises 11 residues. CDR3 sequence (DNA): TGTGCCAGCACTCTAAAGGAGACCCAGTACTTC. This gives the protein CASTLKETQYF.

V usage is TRBV19 and J usage is TRBJ1-1, with unresolved D. Per germline, CDR1 LNHDA and CDR2 SQIVND (reference sequence). The CDR3 has 14 amino acids. With 3 bases removed from V and 3 bases from J, the gap between germline ends came to 11 bases. CDR3 in amino acids: CASSIRGKDTEAFF. The CDR3 DNA follows: TGTGCCAGTAGTATCCGAGGGAAGGACACTGAAGCTTTCTTT.

V usage is TRBV11-3 and J usage is TRBJ2-4; 9 bases are a match to TRBD2. CDR1 and CDR2 (germline): SGHNT, YENEEA. The CDR3 length is 15 residues. J gave up 2 bases and V 3 bases, and 2 bases lay outside the gene matches. The CDR3 here is CASSLAGGPKNIQYF. The DNA for the CDR3 is TGTGCCAGCAGCTTGGCGGGAGGGCCCAAAAACATTCAGTACTTC.